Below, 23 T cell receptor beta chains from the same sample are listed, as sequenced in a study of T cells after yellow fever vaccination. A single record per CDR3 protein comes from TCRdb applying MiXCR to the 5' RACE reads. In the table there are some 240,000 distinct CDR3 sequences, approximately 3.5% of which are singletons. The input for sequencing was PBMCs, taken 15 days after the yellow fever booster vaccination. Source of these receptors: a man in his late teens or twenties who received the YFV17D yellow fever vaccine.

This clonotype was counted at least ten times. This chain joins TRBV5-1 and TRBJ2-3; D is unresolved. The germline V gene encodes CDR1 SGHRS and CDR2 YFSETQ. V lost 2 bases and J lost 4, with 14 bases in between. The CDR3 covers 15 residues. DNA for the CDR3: TGCGCCAGCAGCTTACAACTACCACCACCAGATACGCAGTATTTT. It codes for CASSLQLPPPDTQYF.

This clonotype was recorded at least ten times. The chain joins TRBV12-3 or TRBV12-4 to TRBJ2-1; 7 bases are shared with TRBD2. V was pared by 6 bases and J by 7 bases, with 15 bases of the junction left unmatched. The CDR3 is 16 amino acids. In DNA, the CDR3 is TGTGCCAGCAGCCACATGGGGGGGGGGTTTGGTAATGAGCAGTTCTTC. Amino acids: CASSHMGGGFGNEQFF.

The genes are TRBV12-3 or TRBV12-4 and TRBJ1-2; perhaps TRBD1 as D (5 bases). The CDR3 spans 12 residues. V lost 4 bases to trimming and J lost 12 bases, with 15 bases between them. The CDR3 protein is CASSSGDGGDTF. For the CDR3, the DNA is TGTGCCAGCAGTTCGGGGGACGGTGGGGACACCTTC.

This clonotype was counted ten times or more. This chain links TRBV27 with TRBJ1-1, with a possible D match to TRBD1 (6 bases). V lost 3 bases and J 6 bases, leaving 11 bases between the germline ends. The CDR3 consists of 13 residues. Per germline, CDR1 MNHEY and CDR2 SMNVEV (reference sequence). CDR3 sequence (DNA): TGTGCCAGCAGTTTGCAGGACAGCCCTGAAGCTTTCTTT. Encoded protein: CASSLQDSPEAFF.

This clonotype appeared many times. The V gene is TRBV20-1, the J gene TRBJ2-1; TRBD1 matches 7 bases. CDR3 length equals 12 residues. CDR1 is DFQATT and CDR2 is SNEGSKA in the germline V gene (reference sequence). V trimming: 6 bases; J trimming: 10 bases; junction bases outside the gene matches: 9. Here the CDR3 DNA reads TGCAGTGCACCGAGGGGGCGCCCAGAGCAGTTCTTC. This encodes CSAPRGRPEQFF.

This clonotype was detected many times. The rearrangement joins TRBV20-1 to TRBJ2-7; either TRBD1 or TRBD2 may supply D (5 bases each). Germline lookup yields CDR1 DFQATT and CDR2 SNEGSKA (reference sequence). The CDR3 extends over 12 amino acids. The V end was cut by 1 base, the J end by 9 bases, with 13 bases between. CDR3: CSARVRDHGQYV. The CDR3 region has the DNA TGCAGTGCTAGAGTCAGGGACCACGGGCAGTACGTC.

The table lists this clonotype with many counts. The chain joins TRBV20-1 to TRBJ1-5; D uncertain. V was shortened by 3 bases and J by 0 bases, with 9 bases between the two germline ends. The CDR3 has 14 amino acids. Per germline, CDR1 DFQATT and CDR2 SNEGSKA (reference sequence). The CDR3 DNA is TGCAGTGCTAGTGATAGTTATAGCAATCAGCCCCAGCATTTT. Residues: CSASDSYSNQPQHF.

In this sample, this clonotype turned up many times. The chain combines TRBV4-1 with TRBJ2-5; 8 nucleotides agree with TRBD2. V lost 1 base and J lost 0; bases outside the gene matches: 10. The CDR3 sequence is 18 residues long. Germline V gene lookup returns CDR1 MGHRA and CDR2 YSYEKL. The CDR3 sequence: CASSQVATSGTYQETQYF. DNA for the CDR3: TGCGCCAGCAGCCAAGTAGCCACTAGCGGAACGTACCAAGAGACCCAGTACTTC.

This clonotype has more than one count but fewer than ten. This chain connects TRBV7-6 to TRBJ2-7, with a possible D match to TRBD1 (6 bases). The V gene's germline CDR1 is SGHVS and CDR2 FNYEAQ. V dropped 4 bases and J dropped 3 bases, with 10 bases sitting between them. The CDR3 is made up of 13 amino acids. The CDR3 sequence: CASSSKQGYEQYV. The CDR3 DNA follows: TGTGCCAGCAGCTCCAAACAGGGCTACGAGCAGTACGTC.

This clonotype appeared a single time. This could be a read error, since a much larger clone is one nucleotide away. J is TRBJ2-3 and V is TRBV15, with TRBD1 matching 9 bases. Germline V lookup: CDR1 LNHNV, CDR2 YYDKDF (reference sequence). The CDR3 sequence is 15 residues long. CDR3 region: CATSGRDRAPDMQYF. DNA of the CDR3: TGTGCCACCAGCGGCCGGGACAGGGCCCCAGATATGCAGTATTTT.

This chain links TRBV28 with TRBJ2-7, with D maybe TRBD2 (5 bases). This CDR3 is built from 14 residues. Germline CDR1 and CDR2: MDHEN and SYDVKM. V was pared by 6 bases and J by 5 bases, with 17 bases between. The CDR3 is CASSSGSHLDEQYV. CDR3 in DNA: TGTGCCAGCAGCTCGGGATCCCACTTGGACGAGCAGTACGTC.

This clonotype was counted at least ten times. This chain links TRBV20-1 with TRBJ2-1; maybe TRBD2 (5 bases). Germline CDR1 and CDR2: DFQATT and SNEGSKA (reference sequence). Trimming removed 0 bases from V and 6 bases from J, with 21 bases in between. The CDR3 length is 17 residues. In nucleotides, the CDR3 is TGCAGTGCTAGAGATCCAGTTAAAGGGCAAGGAGGCAATGAGCAGTTCTTC. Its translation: CSARDPVKGQGGNEQFF.

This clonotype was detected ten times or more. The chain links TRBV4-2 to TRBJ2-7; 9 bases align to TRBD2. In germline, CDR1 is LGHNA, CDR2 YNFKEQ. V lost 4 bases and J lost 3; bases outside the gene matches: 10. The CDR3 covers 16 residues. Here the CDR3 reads CASSPSARGGLYEQYV. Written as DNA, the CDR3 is TGTGCCAGCAGCCCCTCCGCGCGGGGGGGACTCTACGAGCAGTACGTC.

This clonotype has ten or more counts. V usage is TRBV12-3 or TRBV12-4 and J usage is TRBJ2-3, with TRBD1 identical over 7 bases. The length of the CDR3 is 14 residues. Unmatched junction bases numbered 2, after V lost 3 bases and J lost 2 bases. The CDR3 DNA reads TGTGCCAGCAGTTTCGACAGGGTCACAGATACGCAGTATTTT. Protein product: CASSFDRVTDTQYF.

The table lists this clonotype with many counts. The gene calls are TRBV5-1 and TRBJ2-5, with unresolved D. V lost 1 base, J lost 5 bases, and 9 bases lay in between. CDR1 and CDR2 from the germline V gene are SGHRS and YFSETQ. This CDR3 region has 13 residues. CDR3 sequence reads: CASSLFSRETQYF. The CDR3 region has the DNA TGCGCCAGCAGCTTGTTCTCGCGGGAGACCCAGTACTTC.

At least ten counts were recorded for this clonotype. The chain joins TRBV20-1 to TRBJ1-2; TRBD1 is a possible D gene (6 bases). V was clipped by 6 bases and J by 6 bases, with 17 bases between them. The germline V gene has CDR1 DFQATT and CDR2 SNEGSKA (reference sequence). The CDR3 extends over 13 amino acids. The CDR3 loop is CSAQQGHLNGYTF. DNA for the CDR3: TGCAGTGCCCAGCAGGGACATTTAAATGGCTACACCTTC.

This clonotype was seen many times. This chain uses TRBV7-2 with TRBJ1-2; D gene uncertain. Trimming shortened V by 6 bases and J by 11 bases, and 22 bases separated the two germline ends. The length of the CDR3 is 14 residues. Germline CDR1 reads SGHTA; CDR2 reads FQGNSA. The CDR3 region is CASRPPIPPSRYTF. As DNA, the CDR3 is TGTGCCAGCAGGCCCCCCATCCCACCTTCGAGGTACACCTTC.

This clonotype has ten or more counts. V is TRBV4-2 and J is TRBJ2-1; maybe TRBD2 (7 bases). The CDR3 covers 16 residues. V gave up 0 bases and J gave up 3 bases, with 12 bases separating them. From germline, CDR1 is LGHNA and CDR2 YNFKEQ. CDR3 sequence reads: CASSQDWGGYYNEQFF. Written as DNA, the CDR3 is TGTGCCAGCAGCCAAGATTGGGGGGGCTACTACAATGAGCAGTTCTTC.

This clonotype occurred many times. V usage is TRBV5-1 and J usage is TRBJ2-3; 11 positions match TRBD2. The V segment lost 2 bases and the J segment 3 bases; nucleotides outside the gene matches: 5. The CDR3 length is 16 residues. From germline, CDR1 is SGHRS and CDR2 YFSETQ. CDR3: CASSFQLAGATDTQYF. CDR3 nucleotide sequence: TGCGCCAGCAGCTTTCAACTAGCGGGGGCGACAGATACGCAGTATTTT.

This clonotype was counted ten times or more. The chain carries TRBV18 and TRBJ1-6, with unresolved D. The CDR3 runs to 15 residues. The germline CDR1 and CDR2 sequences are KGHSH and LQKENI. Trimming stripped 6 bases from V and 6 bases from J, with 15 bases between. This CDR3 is CASSPSRQSNSPLHF. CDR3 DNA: TGTGCCAGCTCGCCGAGTCGGCAATCTAATTCACCCCTCCACTTT.

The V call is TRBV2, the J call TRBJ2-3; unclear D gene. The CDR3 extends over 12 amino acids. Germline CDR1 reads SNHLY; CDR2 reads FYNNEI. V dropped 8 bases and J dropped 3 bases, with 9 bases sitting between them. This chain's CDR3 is CASGLGTDTQYF. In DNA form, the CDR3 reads TGTGCCAGCGGGTTAGGGACAGATACGCAGTATTTT.

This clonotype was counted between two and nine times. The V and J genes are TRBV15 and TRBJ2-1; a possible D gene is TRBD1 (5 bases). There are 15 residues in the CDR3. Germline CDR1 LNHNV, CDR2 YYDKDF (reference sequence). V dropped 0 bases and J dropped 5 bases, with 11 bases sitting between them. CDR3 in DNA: TGTGCCACCAGCAGAGAGCAGGGTTGGGACAATGAGCAGTTCTTC. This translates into CATSREQGWDNEQFF.

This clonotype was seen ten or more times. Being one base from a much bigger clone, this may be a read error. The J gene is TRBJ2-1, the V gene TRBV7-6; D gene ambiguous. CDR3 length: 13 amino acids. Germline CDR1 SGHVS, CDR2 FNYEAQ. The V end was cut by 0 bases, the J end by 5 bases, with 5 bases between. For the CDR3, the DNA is TGTGCCAGCAGCTTAGCCCAGAACAATGAGCAGTTCTTC. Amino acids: CASSLAQNNEQFF.